This T cell receptor (beta chain) was sequenced during a study of early T cells in non-severe SARS-CoV-2 infection. The CDR3 sequence is 14 residues long. Germline loops: CDR1 MNHEY, CDR2 SMNVEV (reference sequence). V trimming: 5 bases; J trimming: 4 bases; junction bases outside the gene matches: 5. TCRdb re-analysed the 5' RACE reads in MiXCR, keeping a single row per CDR3 protein. Of about 71,000 distinct CDR3 sequences in the sample, over 10% were seen once. This clonotype was seen repeatedly, ten times or more. This receptor was taken from an adult who was a healthcare worker with PCR-confirmed SARS-CoV-2 infection or an uninfected control (not recorded which). This specimen was whole blood, taken at baseline. The J gene is TRBJ2-5, the V gene TRBV27; the match to TRBD2 covers 9 bases. This CDR3 reads CASSAGGHSETQYF. CDR3 nucleotide sequence: TGTGCCAGCAGTGCGGGGGGGCATTCAGAGACCCAGTACTTC.